This entry features one TCR beta chain sequence. Its target is unknown. The study ran its PCR with 60 Vbeta and 13 Jbeta primers. The protocol was immunoSEQ multiplex PCR, while the TCRdb copy is restricted to in-frame clones and leaves out a portion. The sample lists some 120,000 clones; 81% were seen once. From germline, CDR1 is WNHNN and CDR2 SYGVQD (reference sequence). The CDR3 is made up of 16 amino acids. After removal of 3 bases from V and 1 base from J, the junction contained 8 bases not matched to a gene. This specimen belongs to a study of cytomegalovirus exposure and HLA in healthy donors. Study-wide context: The Caucasian-associated ancestry cluster held roughly 81% of under 450 genotyped donors.

Study-level findings and limits: Sequences of the TCR beta chain were said to predict the HLA-A and HLA-B alleles of most subjects accurately. Presence/absence analyses assumed roughly uniform sequencing depth across donors, which may not hold.

The TCR was taken from a woman aged 25 to 39 in good health and CMV-seronegative. The material sequenced was PBMCs. This rearrangement joins TRBV10-1 to TRBJ2-7; 8 bases agree with TRBD2. CDR3 sequence: CASSDGQREISYEQYF. CDR3 in DNA: TGCGCCAGCAGTGATGGCCAGCGGGAGATATCCTACGAGCAGTACTTC.